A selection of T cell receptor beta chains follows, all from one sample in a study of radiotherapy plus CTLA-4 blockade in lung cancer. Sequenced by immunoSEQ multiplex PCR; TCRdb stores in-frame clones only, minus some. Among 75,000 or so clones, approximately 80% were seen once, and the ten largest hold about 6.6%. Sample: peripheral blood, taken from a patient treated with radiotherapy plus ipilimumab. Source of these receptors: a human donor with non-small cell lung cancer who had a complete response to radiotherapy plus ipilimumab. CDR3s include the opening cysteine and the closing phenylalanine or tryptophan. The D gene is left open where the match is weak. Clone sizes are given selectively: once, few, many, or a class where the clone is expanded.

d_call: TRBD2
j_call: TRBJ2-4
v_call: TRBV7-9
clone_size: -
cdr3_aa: CASSVGLAGLNLAKNIQYF
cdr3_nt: TGTGCCAGCAGCGTGGGACTAGCGGGCCTTAATTTAGCCAAAAACATTCAGTACTTC

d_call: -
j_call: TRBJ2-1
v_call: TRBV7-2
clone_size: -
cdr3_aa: CASSLGFRGSYNEQFF
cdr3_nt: TGTGCCAGCAGCTTAGGTTTCCGGGGCTCCTACAATGAGCAGTTCTTC

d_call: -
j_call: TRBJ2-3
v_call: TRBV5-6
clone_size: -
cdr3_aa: CASSRWNSDTQYF
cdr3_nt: TGTGCCAGCAGCAGGTGGAATTCAGATACGCAGTATTTT

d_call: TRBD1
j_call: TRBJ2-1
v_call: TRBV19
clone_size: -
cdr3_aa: CASKADRGFGNEQFF
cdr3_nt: TGTGCCAGTAAGGCGGACAGGGGTTTTGGTAATGAGCAGTTCTTC

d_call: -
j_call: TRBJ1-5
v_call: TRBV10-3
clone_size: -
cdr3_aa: CAISEWGGEGNQPQHF
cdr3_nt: TGTGCCATCAGTGAGTGGGGAGGGGAGGGCAATCAGCCCCAGCATTTT

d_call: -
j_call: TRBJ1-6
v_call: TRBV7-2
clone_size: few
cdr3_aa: CASGGQDGSPLHF
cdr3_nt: TGTGCCAGCGGGGGGCAGGACGGTTCACCCCTCCACTTT

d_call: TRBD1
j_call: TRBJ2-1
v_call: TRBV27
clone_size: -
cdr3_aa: CASSSRTGGYNEQFF
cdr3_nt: TGTGCCAGCAGTTCCAGGACAGGGGGCTACAATGAGCAGTTCTTC

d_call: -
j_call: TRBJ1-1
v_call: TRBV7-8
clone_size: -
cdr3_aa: CASSWGRAPTEAFF
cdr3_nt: TGTGCCAGCAGCTGGGGCAGGGCCCCGACTGAAGCTTTCTTT

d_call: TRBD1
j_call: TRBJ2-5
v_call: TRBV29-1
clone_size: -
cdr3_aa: CSAPGQGVGETQYF
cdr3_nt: TGCAGCGCCCCGGGACAGGGAGTGGGAGAGACCCAGTACTTC

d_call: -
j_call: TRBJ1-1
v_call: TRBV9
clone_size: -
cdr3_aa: CASSRRRGTEAFF
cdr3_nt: TGTGCCAGCAGTCGAAGAAGGGGAACTGAAGCTTTCTTT

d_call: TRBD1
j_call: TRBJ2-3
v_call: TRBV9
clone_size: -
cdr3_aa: CASSVDGQAPHTDTQYF
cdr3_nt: TGTGCCAGCAGCGTAGACGGACAGGCCCCACACACAGATACGCAGTATTTT

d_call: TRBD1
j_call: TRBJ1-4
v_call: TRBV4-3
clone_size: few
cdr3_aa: CASSQTPDRGEKLFF
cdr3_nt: TGCGCCAGCAGCCAAACCCCGGACAGGGGAGAAAAACTGTTTTTT

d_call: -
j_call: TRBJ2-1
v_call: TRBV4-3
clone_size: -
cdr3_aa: CASSRPKGGGHEQFF
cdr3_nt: TGCGCCAGCAGCCGACCAAAGGGGGGCGGGCATGAGCAGTTCTTC

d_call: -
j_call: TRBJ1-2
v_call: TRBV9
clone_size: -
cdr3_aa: CASSGPFGYGYTF
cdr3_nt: TGTGCCAGCAGTGGGCCCTTTGGCTATGGCTACACCTTC

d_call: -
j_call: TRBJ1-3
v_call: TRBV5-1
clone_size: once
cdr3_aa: CASSLGTVGGNTIYF
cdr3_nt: TGCGCCAGCAGCTTGGGGACAGTGGGAGGAAACACCATATATTTT

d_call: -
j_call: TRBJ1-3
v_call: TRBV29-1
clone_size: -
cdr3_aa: CSVAGSGNTIYF
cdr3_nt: TGCAGCGTTGCTGGGTCTGGAAACACCATATATTTT

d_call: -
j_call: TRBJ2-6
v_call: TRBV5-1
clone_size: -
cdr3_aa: CASSPLTSGANVLTF
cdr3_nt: TGCGCCAGCAGCCCCCTTACCTCTGGGGCCAACGTCCTGACTTTC

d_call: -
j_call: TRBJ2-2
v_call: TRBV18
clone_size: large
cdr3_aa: CASSPPSPGELFF
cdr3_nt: TGTGCCAGCTCACCACCTAGCCCCGGGGAGCTGTTTTTT

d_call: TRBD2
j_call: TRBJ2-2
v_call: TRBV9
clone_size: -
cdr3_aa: CASSVKRGGQNTGELFF
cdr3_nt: TGTGCCAGCAGCGTCAAGCGGGGGGGCCAGAACACCGGGGAGCTGTTTTTT

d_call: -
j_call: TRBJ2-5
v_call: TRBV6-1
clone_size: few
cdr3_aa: CASSLTFDNQETQYF
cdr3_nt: TGTGCCAGCAGTCTAACTTTCGACAACCAAGAGACCCAGTACTTC

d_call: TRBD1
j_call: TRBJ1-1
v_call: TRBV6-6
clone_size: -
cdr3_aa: CASSLYRGGHTEAFF
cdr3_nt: TGTGCCAGCAGTTTATACAGGGGTGGGCACACTGAAGCTTTCTTT

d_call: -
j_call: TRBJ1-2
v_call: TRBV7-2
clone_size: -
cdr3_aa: CASSPTVGRIYGYTF
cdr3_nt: TGTGCCAGCAGCCCCACCGTGGGGCGGATTTATGGCTACACCTTC

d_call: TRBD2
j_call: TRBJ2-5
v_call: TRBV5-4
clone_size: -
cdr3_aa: CASSLGLAGGTQTQYF
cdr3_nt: TGTGCCAGCAGCTTGGGGCTAGCGGGGGGCACACAGACCCAGTACTTC

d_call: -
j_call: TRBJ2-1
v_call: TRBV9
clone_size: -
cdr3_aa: CASSPTPGRSYNEQFF
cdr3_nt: TGTGCCAGCAGTCCCACGCCAGGCCGCTCCTACAATGAGCAGTTCTTC

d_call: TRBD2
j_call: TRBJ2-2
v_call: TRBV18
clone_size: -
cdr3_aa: CASSPPGLAGEGTGELFF
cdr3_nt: TGTGCCAGCTCACCACCGGGACTAGCGGGAGAGGGCACCGGGGAGCTGTTTTTT